The rows below give T cell receptor beta chains drawn from one sample of a study of OX40 agonist ivuxolimab in advanced cancers. Here immunoSEQ multiplex PCR was the method, and the copy in TCRdb shows in-frame clones only, minus some. This sample carries 65,000 to 90,000 clones, 85% to 90% of them seen once, and the ten largest clones take 0.4% to 0.65%. Material: CD4+ or CD8+ T cells sorted from blood, obtained in a trial of the OX40 agonist ivuxolimab. The receptors stem from an adult with an advanced solid tumor such as melanoma, head and neck, liver or kidney cancer. Both conserved end residues are part of each CDR3. D genes are given only for firm matches. Rows may omit the clone size; those that give it use once, few, many or a size class.

clone_size d_call j_call v_call cdr3_aa cdr3_nt
NA NA TRBJ2-1 TRBV6-5 CASTLTGAGEQFF TGTGCCAGCACCCTCACCGGGGCCGGTGAGCAGTTCTTC
NA NA TRBJ2-7 TRBV18 CASSPIGGRRSYEQYF TGTGCCAGCTCACCCATAGGGGGACGTAGGTCCTACGAGCAGTACTTC
NA NA TRBJ2-2 TRBV2 CASSERLTGELFF TGTGCCAGCAGTGAACGGCTCACCGGGGAGCTGTTTTTT
NA NA TRBJ1-1 TRBV5-5 CASSFRGAQNTEAFF TGTGCCAGCAGCTTCCGGGGGGCGCAGAACACTGAAGCTTTCTTT
NA TRBD1 TRBJ1-4 TRBV10-1 CASSERDRSWGFEKLFF TGCGCCAGCAGTGAGCGGGACAGGTCTTGGGGATTTGAAAAACTGTTTTTT
NA NA TRBJ2-1 TRBV19 CASSIGVVRQSEQFF TGTGCCAGTAGTATAGGGGTGGTAAGGCAGAGTGAGCAGTTCTTC
NA NA TRBJ1-3 TRBV7-8 CASTSGTSSGNTIYF TGTGCCAGCACCTCGGGGACATCCTCTGGAAACACCATATATTTT
NA TRBD2 TRBJ2-1 TRBV5-4 CASKLTSGHNEQFF TGTGCCAGCAAACTAACTAGCGGTCACAATGAGCAGTTCTTC
NA NA TRBJ2-1 TRBV4-1 CASSEGVYNEQFF TGCGCCAGCAGCGAAGGCGTTTACAATGAGCAGTTCTTC
NA NA TRBJ2-1 TRBV19 CASSSGGQISYNEQFF TGTGCCAGTAGCTCGGGGGGACAGATATCCTACAATGAGCAGTTCTTC
NA TRBD2 TRBJ2-2 TRBV5-1 CASSLLADTGELFF TGCGCCAGCAGCTTGCTAGCGGACACCGGGGAGCTGTTTTTT
NA TRBD2 TRBJ2-1 TRBV5-1 CASSWGSSGRLLSGEQFF TGCGCCAGCAGCTGGGGGTCTAGCGGGAGATTACTTAGTGGTGAGCAGTTCTTC
NA TRBD2 TRBJ2-3 TRBV19 CASSIAGGSTDTQYF TGTGCCAGTAGTATAGCGGGAGGCAGCACAGATACGCAGTATTTT
once NA TRBJ2-7 TRBV9 CASSSDRLPSYEQYF TGTGCCAGCAGCTCCGACAGACTCCCCTCCTACGAGCAGTACTTC
NA NA TRBJ1-3 TRBV20-1 CSASMGNTIYF TGCAGTGCTAGTATGGGAAACACCATATATTTT
NA NA TRBJ1-4 TRBV27 CASSPDRPTNEKLFF TGTGCCAGCAGTCCTGACAGGCCAACTAATGAAAAACTGTTTTTT
NA NA TRBJ2-1 TRBV28 CASSTDSYNEQFF TGTGCCAGCAGCACTGACTCCTACAATGAGCAGTTCTTC
NA NA TRBJ2-7 TRBV5-4 CASSLGSGVPYEQYF TGTGCCAGCAGCTTGGGTTCGGGAGTTCCCTACGAGCAGTACTTC
once NA TRBJ1-1 TRBV6-1 CASSEGGFSGTEAFF TGTGCCAGCAGTGAAGGTGGATTCTCGGGAACTGAAGCTTTCTTT
once NA TRBJ2-7 TRBV27 CASSFTRGFYEQYF TGTGCCAGCAGTTTTACAAGGGGCTTCTACGAGCAGTACTTC
NA NA TRBJ2-7 TRBV6-5 CASRGTANYEQYF TGTGCCAGCAGGGGGACGGCGAACTACGAGCAGTACTTC
NA NA TRBJ2-7 TRBV6-5 CASSYVGPSYEQYF TGTGCCAGCAGTTACGTGGGGCCGTCCTACGAGCAGTACTTC
NA NA TRBJ2-3 TRBV9 CASSVGPYTDTQYF TGTGCCAGCAGCGTAGGACCATACACAGATACGCAGTATTTT
NA NA TRBJ1-4 TRBV5-1 CASSLGGPGRSNEKLFF TGCGCCAGCAGCTTGGGAGGCCCAGGACGCAGTAATGAAAAACTGTTTTTT
NA NA TRBJ2-7 TRBV5-1 CASSTGLGYEQYF TGCGCCAGCAGCACGGGACTGGGCTACGAGCAGTACTTC
few NA TRBJ1-1 TRBV5-4 CASSPDRSNTEAFF TGTGCCAGCAGCCCGGACAGATCGAACACTGAAGCTTTCTTT
NA NA TRBJ2-2 TRBV11-3 CASSLKGPGELFF TGTGCCAGCAGCTTGAAGGGCCCCGGGGAGCTGTTTTTT
NA TRBD1 TRBJ1-2 TRBV27 CASSRGGSNYGYTF TGTGCCAGCAGTCGAGGGGGCTCTAACTATGGCTACACCTTC
NA TRBD1 TRBJ1-1 TRBV6-1 CASSVPTGGWTEAFF TGTGCCAGCAGTGTTCCGACAGGGGGCTGGACTGAAGCTTTCTTT
once NA TRBJ1-4 TRBV28 CASSFPYEKLFF TGTGCCAGCAGTTTTCCCTATGAAAAACTGTTTTTT
once TRBD1 TRBJ2-2 TRBV28 CASSLLGQGASNTGELFF TGTGCCAGCAGTTTATTAGGGCAGGGGGCCTCGAACACCGGGGAGCTGTTTTTT
NA TRBD1 TRBJ2-4 TRBV15 CATSSPGGASGDVIQYF TGTGCCACCAGCAGCCCAGGGGGCGCCTCTGGGGATGTCATTCAGTACTTC
once NA TRBJ1-1 TRBV5-6 CASSLTGAQRAEAFF TGTGCCAGCAGCTTGACGGGGGCGCAGAGGGCTGAAGCTTTCTTT
NA NA TRBJ1-6 TRBV4-1 CASSQYGQRNSPLHF TGCGCCAGCAGCCAATATGGACAAAGGAATTCACCCCTCCACTTT
NA NA TRBJ1-3 TRBV11-2 CASSTHNGNTIYF TGTGCCAGCAGCACACATAATGGAAACACCATATATTTT
NA TRBD2 TRBJ2-7 TRBV7-8 CASSLSGSPTYEQYF TGTGCCAGCAGCTTGAGCGGGAGTCCCACCTACGAGCAGTACTTC
NA TRBD1 TRBJ1-1 TRBV5-4 CASSFATGGHTEAFF TGTGCCAGCAGCTTCGCGACAGGGGGACACACTGAAGCTTTCTTT